This is a list of T cell receptor beta chains from one sample in a study of OX40 agonist ivuxolimab in advanced cancers. Clones were read by immunoSEQ multiplex PCR, and TCRdb kept only the in-frame ones, dropping some. This sample has more than 55,000 clones, with about 88% found just once. The sample consisted of CD4+ or CD8+ T cells sorted from blood, taken in a trial of the OX40 agonist ivuxolimab. The receptors were sampled from an adult with an advanced solid tumor such as melanoma, head and neck, liver or kidney cancer. The CDR3 runs from the conserved cysteine through the conserved F or W. Each record gives: D gene, J gene, V gene, clone size, CDR3 DNA, CDR3 protein. D genes are given only for firm matches. Clone size, where shown, is once, few, many, or a class for clones that have expanded.

NA | TRBJ2-5 | TRBV5-1 | NA | TGCGCCAGCAGCGCAGGTTTTCGGTCCCAGTACTTC | CASSAGFRSQYF
NA | TRBJ2-5 | TRBV6-6 | NA | TGTGCCAGCAGTTATTCAGGGTCCGTGAAGACCCAGTACTTC | CASSYSGSVKTQYF
TRBD1 | TRBJ2-7 | TRBV4-3 | NA | TGCGCCAGCAGCCAGGGTCACAGGGGGAGCGAGCAGTACTTC | CASSQGHRGSEQYF
NA | TRBJ1-5 | TRBV7-8 | NA | TGTGCCAGCAGCCCACGGAGGGTGGGCCTTAGCAATCAGCCCCAGCATTTT | CASSPRRVGLSNQPQHF
NA | TRBJ2-7 | TRBV18 | NA | TGTGCCAGCTCACCACGACGGAGCTCCTACGAGCAGTACTTC | CASSPRRSSYEQYF
NA | TRBJ1-2 | TRBV4-3 | NA | TGCGCCGGCAGCCAAGGGTTGGGGAACGGCTACACCTTC | CAGSQGLGNGYTF
NA | TRBJ1-5 | TRBV11-2 | once | TGTGCCAGCAGCTTAGGGGAGGAAAAGCACCAGCCCCAGCATTTT | CASSLGEEKHQPQHF
NA | TRBJ2-3 | TRBV7-2 | NA | TGTGCCAGCAGTTTAACAGGGACAGATACGCAGTATTTT | CASSLTGTDTQYF
TRBD1 | TRBJ2-3 | TRBV9 | NA | TGTGCCAGCAGTCGGGAAGGGGGCAGAAGCACAGATACGCAGTATTTT | CASSREGGRSTDTQYF
TRBD2 | TRBJ2-7 | TRBV2 | NA | TGTGCCAGCAGCAAGGGACTAGCGGCCTCCTACGAGCAGTACTTC | CASSKGLAASYEQYF
TRBD1 | TRBJ2-2 | TRBV5-1 | once | TGCGCCACCGGGACAGGGAACACCGGGGAGCTGTTTTTT | CATGTGNTGELFF
TRBD2 | TRBJ2-5 | TRBV4-1 | NA | TGCGCCAGCAGCCCCCGGACTAGCGGGGGGAAACAAGAGACCCAGTACTTC | CASSPRTSGGKQETQYF
NA | TRBJ2-5 | TRBV5-1 | NA | TGCGCCAGCAGCCGAGCGCTAGAAGAGACCCAGTACTTC | CASSRALEETQYF
NA | TRBJ2-7 | TRBV7-2 | NA | TGTGCCAGCAGCTTGCTCGGGGGCAACTACTACGAGCAGTACTTC | CASSLLGGNYYEQYF
TRBD1 | TRBJ2-2 | TRBV5-1 | few | TGCGCCAGCAGCTTGGCCGGGACAGCGAACACCGGGGAGCTGTTTTTT | CASSLAGTANTGELFF
TRBD1 | TRBJ2-7 | TRBV27 | NA | TGTGCCAGCAGTTCCAAGGGACAGGGGGCATCCTACGAGCAGTACTTC | CASSSKGQGASYEQYF
NA | TRBJ1-1 | TRBV19 | NA | TGTGCCAGTAGTAATAGGTACACTGAAGCTTTCTTT | CASSNRYTEAFF
TRBD2 | TRBJ2-3 | TRBV4-1 | NA | TGCGCCAGCAGCCGGACTAGTGGGGGGACAGATACGCAGTATTTT | CASSRTSGGTDTQYF
TRBD2 | TRBJ2-1 | TRBV12-5 | NA | TGTGCTAGTGGTTTGCGACTAGCGGGGGGCAATGAGCAGTTCTTC | CASGLRLAGGNEQFF
TRBD1 | TRBJ1-2 | TRBV4-1 | once | TGCGCCAGCAGCCGGGGAGGGACAGCCACTAGAGGCTACACCTTC | CASSRGGTATRGYTF
NA | TRBJ2-7 | TRBV7-6 | NA | TGTGCCAGCAGCTTAGGGACCCTGGGCGAGCAGTACTTC | CASSLGTLGEQYF
TRBD1 | TRBJ1-1 | TRBV6-1 | NA | TGTGCCAGCAGTGTCAATCCCGGACAGGGGACCATGAACACTGAAGCTTTCTTT | CASSVNPGQGTMNTEAFF
NA | TRBJ2-3 | TRBV7-2 | NA | TGTGCCAGCAGCCATGACCCGGCCACAGATACGCAGTATTTT | CASSHDPATDTQYF
NA | TRBJ1-1 | TRBV28 | NA | TGTGCCAGCAGACTGGAGGGTTATGGGCCCTCGAACACTGAAGCTTTCTTT | CASRLEGYGPSNTEAFF
NA | TRBJ1-1 | TRBV9 | NA | TGTGCCAGCAGCGTAGGGTTCAACACTGAAGCTTTCTTT | CASSVGFNTEAFF
TRBD2 | TRBJ2-3 | TRBV5-4 | NA | TGTGCCAGCAGCTTGGGACTAGCGGGTACAGATACGCAGTATTTT | CASSLGLAGTDTQYF